These 16 T cell receptor beta chains were sequenced from one sample in a study of shared clonotypes between healthy human individuals. TCRdb keeps only in-frame clones here, not all; method: immunoSEQ multiplex PCR. Of about 530,000 clones listed, roughly 79% are singletons. The sequenced material came from PBMCs. The receptor source for this set is a middle-aged woman in good health. Some clones in this sample may be carry-over from other donors' samples.

This sequence joins TRBV27 and TRBJ1-5, with 7 nucleotides matching TRBD1. The ends lost 6 bases at V and 4 bases at J; junction bases unmatched: 6. Looked up from germline, CDR1 is MNHEY and CDR2 is SMNVEV (reference sequence). The CDR3 runs 14 residues. DNA for the CDR3: TGTGCCAGCAGGTTCACAGGGGAGAATCAGCCCCAGCATTTT. Residues: CASRFTGENQPQHF.

This clone was counted a few times. V usage is TRBV7-7 and J usage is TRBJ2-5, with D unresolved. The CDR3 sequence is 14 residues long. The V and J ends lost 4 bases and 4 bases respectively, with 13 bases between them. The V gene's germline CDR1 is SSHAT and CDR2 FNYEAQ (reference sequence). The CDR3, as DNA: TGTGCCAGCAGCTCGGGCCCCGCCGGAGAGACCCAGTACTTC. Residues: CASSSGPAGETQYF.

The chain employs TRBV4-3 and TRBJ2-1, with 15 nucleotides matching TRBD2. The CDR3 runs to 19 residues. Trimming cost V 3 bases and J 1 base; bases outside gene matches: 7. The germline V gene encodes CDR1 LGHNA and CDR2 YSLEER. The CDR3 loop is CASSQGTSGRRESYNEQFF. CDR3 nucleotides: TGCGCCAGCAGCCAGGGGACTAGCGGGAGGAGGGAGTCCTACAATGAGCAGTTCTTC.

CDR3 region: CASSEAEAGKTQYF. The CDR3 region has the DNA TGTGCCAGCAGCGAAGCCGAGGCCGGGAAGACCCAGTACTTC. The genes are TRBV5-4 and TRBJ2-5; maybe TRBD2 (5 bases). This CDR3 contains 14 residues. CDR1 is SGHNT and CDR2 is YYREEE in the germline V gene (reference sequence). V was trimmed by 4 bases and J by 6 bases, leaving 16 bases between them.

The V and J genes are TRBV29-1 and TRBJ2-1, with 7 bases identical to TRBD2. The CDR3 is made up of 15 amino acids. Germline CDR1 is SQVTM and CDR2 is ANQGSEA. V shed 4 bases and J 0 bases; nucleotides not matched to a gene: 6. The CDR3 nucleotides are TGCAGCGTTGTCGGGGAGGGGAGCTCCTACAATGAGCAGTTCTTC. Translating gives CSVVGEGSSYNEQFF.

The chain couples TRBV10-2 to TRBJ2-7; D might be TRBD2 (5 bases). Germline loops: CDR1 WSHSY, CDR2 SAAADI. The CDR3 runs 16 residues. V shed 7 bases and J shed 0 bases, with 19 bases lying between them. The CDR3 DNA is TGCGCCAGCAAAGTAGGACTGCCCCAGTACTCCTACGAGCAGTACTTC. This sequence encodes CASKVGLPQYSYEQYF.

Only one count was recorded for this clone. V and J are TRBV19 and TRBJ2-5; 10 nucleotides match TRBD2. J gave up 2 bases and V 2 bases, and 11 bases lay outside the gene matches. CDR1 LNHDA and CDR2 SQIVND come from the germline V gene (reference sequence). This CDR3 contains 18 residues. In DNA form, the CDR3 reads TGTGCCAGTAGTATAAGGGGACCGGGACTAGCGACTCAAGAGACCCAGTACTTC. As protein: CASSIRGPGLATQETQYF.

The CDR3 region is CASRAGTTIYNEQFF. CDR3 sequence (DNA): TGCGCCTCTCGCGCCGGGACTACTATCTACAATGAGCAGTTCTTC. The chain carries TRBV10-2 and TRBJ2-1; 7 nucleotides line up with TRBD2. Germline trimming cut 11 bases from V and 3 bases from J; bases unmatched to any gene: 13. CDR1 and CDR2 from the germline V gene are WSHSY and SAAADI. The CDR3 has 15 residues.

V is TRBV30 and J is TRBJ1-4; no clear D. Germline CDR1 GTSNPN, CDR2 SVGIG (reference sequence). V shed 5 bases and J shed 0 bases, with 16 bases lying between them. The CDR3 sequence is 16 residues long. The CDR3 here is CAWGPALISTNEKLFF. CDR3 nucleotide sequence: TGTGCCTGGGGACCGGCCCTCATTTCAACTAATGAAAAACTGTTTTTT.

This clone was picked up one time. V usage is TRBV7-3 and J usage is TRBJ2-1, with a tentative D call TRBD2 (6 bases). Germline CDR1 and CDR2: SGHTA and FQGTGA. The V end lost 4 bases, the J end lost 6 bases, and 16 bases lay between the germline ends. The CDR3 totals 15 residues. The CDR3 coding sequence is TGTGCCAGCAGCTCCATGGGGGGAGATGTCAATGAGCAGTTCTTC. It encodes CASSSMGGDVNEQFF.

As regards this clone: This same CDR3 is encoded by further DNA sequences in the sample. The chain uses TRBV7-8 and TRBJ2-1, with D uncertain. The CDR3 sequence is 13 residues long. Germline V lookup: CDR1 SGHVS, CDR2 FQNEAQ. Trimming removed 0 bases at V and 5 bases at J, with 5 bases between. The CDR3 protein is CASSLALDNEQFF. CDR3 coding DNA: TGTGCCAGCAGCTTAGCGCTGGACAATGAGCAGTTCTTC.

The CDR3 nucleotides are TGCGCCAGCAGCCGGGACAGGGGGGTAACAGATACGCAGTATTTT. The encoded protein is CASSRDRGVTDTQYF. J is TRBJ2-3 and V is TRBV5-1, with 11 bases aligning to TRBD1. Trimming removed 4 bases from V and 3 bases from J; junction bases left unmatched: 4. Germline V gene sequence: CDR1 SGHRS, CDR2 YFSETQ. This CDR3 is built from 15 residues.

The chain is built from TRBV7-6 and TRBJ2-1; D tentatively reads TRBD1 or TRBD2 (5 bases each). Germline V gene lookup returns CDR1 SGHVS and CDR2 FNYEAQ. This CDR3 is built from 14 residues. Trimming cost V 5 bases and J 0 bases, with 8 bases left between them. The CDR3 is CASSHGASYNEQFF. In nucleotides, the CDR3 is TGTGCCAGCAGCCACGGGGCCTCCTACAATGAGCAGTTCTTC.

J is TRBJ2-7 and V is TRBV7-8, with 8 bases lining up with TRBD2. The V gene's germline CDR1 is SGHVS and CDR2 FQNEAQ. J was trimmed by 2 bases and V by 5 bases; bases with no gene match: 5. CDR3 length equals 14 residues. Here the CDR3 DNA reads TGTGCCAGCAGCCCTCGGGAGGGCCCCTACGAGCAGTACTTC. It codes for CASSPREGPYEQYF.

This clone occurred once. This chain joins TRBV18 and TRBJ1-2; D is undetermined. V shed 0 bases and J shed 2 bases, with 13 bases lying between them. The CDR3 runs 16 residues. Looked up from germline, CDR1 is KGHSH and CDR2 is LQKENI. The CDR3 region has the DNA TGTGCCAGCTCACCACCGACCAAGCCTGAGAACTATGGCTACACCTTC. Its translation: CASSPPTKPENYGYTF.

This chain uses TRBV18 with TRBJ2-7; the D is unclear. Trimming pared 1 base from V and 5 bases from J, leaving 12 bases between. Germline assignment: CDR1 KGHSH and CDR2 LQKENI. The CDR3 sequence is 14 residues long. CDR3: CASSPRRRSNEQYF. CDR3 nucleotide sequence: TGTGCCAGCTCACCACGACGTCGAAGCAACGAGCAGTACTTC.